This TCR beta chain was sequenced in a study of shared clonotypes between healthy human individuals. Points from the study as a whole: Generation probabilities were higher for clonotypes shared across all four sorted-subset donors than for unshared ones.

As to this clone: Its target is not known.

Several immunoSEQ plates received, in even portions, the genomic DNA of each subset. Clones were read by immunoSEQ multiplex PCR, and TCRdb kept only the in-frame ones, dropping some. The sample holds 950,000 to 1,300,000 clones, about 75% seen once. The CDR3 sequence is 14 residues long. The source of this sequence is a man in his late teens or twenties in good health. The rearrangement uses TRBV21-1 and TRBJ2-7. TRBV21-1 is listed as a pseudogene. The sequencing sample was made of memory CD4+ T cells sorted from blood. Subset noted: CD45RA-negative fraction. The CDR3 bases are TGTGCCAGCAGCAAAGGGACGGGACCCTACGAGCAGTACTTC. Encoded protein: CASSKGTGPYEQYF.